This TCR beta chain was sequenced for a study of cytomegalovirus exposure and HLA in healthy donors. Germline CDR1 and CDR2: MRHNA and SNTAGT. Trimming left V 6 bases short and J 0 bases short, with 16 bases between. CDR3 size: 16 residues. Researchers ran the PCR with 60 Vbeta and 13 Jbeta primers. Under the authors' procedure: The count from a later analysis was 60 million to 85 million unique TCR beta chains, some 12 million of them shared. The method was immunoSEQ multiplex PCR; TCRdb's version includes in-frame clones alone and lacks a portion of them. The V and J calls and clone size were taken over from that table, and D and trimming were inferred from the DNA. The sample records 150,000 to 200,000 clones, 72% being singletons. This clone was seen more than once but under ten times. Donors sampled were nominally healthy, though unrecorded immune exposures were likely.

The rearrangement joins TRBV6-4 to TRBJ2-3; possible D gene TRBD2, 6 bases. Sequencing was done on a sample of PBMCs. This clonotype was sampled from a human donor in good health. The CDR3 loop is CASSYLAGTSTDTQYF. The CDR3 bases are TGTGCCAGCAGCTACCTGGCGGGGACTAGCACAGATACGCAGTATTTT.